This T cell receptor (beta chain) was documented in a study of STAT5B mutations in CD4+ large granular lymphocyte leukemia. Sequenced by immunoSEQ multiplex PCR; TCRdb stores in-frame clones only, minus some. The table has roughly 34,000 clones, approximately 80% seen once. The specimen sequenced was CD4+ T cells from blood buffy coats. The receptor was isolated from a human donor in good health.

CDR3 DNA sequence: TGTGCCAGCAGCTTGGGCCCCGGACGCTTGGACTACGAGCAGTACTTC. This encodes CASSLGPGRLDYEQYF. The rearrangement uses TRBV5-8 and TRBJ2-7; unclear D gene. CDR1 SGHTS and CDR2 YDEGEE come from the germline V gene. V lost 0 bases, J lost 3 bases, and 16 bases lay in between. This CDR3 is 16 amino acids long. The full variable domain, completed using reference TRBV5-8 and TRBJ2-7, is EAGVTQSPTHLIKTRGQQATLRCSPISGHTSVYWYQQALGLGLQFLLWYDEGEERNRGNFPPRFSGRQFPNYSSELNVNALELEDSALYLCASSLGPGRLDYEQYFGPGTRLTVT.